Included here is one TCR beta chain sequence, with context. A multiplex PCR was run with 60 Vbeta primers and 13 Jbeta primers. Clones were read by immunoSEQ multiplex PCR, and TCRdb kept only the in-frame ones, dropping some. The repertoire has roughly 120,000 clones, over 80% of them found once; the top ten carry approximately 0.24%. These data come from a study of cytomegalovirus exposure and HLA in healthy donors. Germline-derived CDR1 and CDR2 are LGHNA and YSLEER. The V gene lost 0 bases and the J gene lost 1 base, with 8 bases spanning the gap. There are 15 residues in the CDR3. V is TRBV4-3 and J is TRBJ2-3; D is unclear. The TCR sequence derives from a man aged 50-59 years in good health and CMV-seronegative. The sequencing sample was made of PBMCs. The chain's CDR3 is CASSQDTGGTDTQYF. CDR3 DNA: TGCGCCAGCAGCCAAGATACTGGAGGCACAGATACGCAGTATTTT.